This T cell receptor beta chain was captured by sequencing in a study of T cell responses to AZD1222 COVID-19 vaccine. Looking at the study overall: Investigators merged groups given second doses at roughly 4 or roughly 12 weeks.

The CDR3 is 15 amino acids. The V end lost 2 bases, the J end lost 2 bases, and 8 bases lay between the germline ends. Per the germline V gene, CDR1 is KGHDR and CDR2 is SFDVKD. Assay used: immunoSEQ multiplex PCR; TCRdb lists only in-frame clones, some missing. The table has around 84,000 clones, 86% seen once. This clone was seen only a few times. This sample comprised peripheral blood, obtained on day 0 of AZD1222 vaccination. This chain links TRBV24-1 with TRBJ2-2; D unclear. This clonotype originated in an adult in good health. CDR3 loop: CATSDSVTNTGELFF. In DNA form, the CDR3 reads TGTGCCACCAGTGATTCAGTGACCAACACCGGGGAGCTGTTTTTT.